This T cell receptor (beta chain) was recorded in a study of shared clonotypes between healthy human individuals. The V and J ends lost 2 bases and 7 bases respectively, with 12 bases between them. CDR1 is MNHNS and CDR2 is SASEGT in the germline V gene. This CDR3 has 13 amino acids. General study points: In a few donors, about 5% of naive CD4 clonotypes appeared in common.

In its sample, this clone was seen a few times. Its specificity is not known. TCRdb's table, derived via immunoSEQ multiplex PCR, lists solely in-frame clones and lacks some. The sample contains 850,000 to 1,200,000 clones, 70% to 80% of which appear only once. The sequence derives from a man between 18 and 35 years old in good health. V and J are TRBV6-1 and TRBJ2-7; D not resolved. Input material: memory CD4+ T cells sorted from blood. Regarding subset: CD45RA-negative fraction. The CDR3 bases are TGTGCCAGCAGTGAACCCCAAAGCCGAGAGCAGTACTTC. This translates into CASSEPQSREQYF.